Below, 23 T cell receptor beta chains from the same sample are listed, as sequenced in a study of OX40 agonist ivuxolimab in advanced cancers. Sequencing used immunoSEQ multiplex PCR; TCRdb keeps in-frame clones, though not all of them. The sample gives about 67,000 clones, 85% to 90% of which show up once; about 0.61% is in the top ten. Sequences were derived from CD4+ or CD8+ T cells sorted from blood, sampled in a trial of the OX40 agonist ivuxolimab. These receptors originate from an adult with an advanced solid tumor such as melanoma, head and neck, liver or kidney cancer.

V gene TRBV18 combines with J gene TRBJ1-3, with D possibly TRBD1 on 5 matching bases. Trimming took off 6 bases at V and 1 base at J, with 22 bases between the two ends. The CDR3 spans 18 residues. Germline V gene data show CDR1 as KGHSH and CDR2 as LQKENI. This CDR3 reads CASSPTRPGLVSGNTIYF. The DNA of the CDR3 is TGTGCCAGCTCCCCCACTCGGCCAGGGTTGGTATCTGGAAACACCATATATTTT.

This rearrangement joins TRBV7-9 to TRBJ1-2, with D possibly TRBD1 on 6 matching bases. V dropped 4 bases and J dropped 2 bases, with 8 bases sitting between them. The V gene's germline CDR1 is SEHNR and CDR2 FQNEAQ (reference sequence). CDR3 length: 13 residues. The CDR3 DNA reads TGTGCCAGCAGCTCCGGACAGAACTATGGCTACACCTTC. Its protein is CASSSGQNYGYTF.

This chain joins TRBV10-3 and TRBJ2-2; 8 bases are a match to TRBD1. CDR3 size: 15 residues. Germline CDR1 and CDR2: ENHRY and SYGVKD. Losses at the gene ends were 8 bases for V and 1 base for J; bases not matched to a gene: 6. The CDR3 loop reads CAIGRGQGNTGELFF. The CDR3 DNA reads TGTGCCATCGGCCGCGGACAGGGGAACACCGGGGAGCTGTTTTTT.

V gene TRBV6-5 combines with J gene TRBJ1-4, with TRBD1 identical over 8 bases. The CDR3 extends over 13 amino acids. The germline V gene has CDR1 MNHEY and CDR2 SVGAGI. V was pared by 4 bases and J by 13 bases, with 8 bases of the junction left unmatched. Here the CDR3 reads CASSSTGVDGLFF. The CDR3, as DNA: TGTGCCAGCAGTTCGACAGGGGTCGACGGACTGTTTTTT.

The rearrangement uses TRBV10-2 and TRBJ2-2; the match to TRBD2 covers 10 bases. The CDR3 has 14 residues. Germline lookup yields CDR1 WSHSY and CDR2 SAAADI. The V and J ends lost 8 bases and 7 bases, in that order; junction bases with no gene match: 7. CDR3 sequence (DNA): TGCGCCAGCCGCAGCGGGGGGGCCGGCGGGGAGCTGTTTTTT. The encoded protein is CASRSGGAGGELFF.

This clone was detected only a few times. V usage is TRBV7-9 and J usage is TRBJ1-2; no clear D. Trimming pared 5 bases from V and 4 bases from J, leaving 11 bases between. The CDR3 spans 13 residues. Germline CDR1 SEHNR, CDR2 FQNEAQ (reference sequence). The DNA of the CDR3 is TGTGCCAGCAGCCCCATTCCGGGCTATGGCTACACCTTC. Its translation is CASSPIPGYGYTF.

In nucleotides, the CDR3 is TGCGCCAGCAGCTTAAAGGGAGAGGGCTATGGCTACACCTTC. It encodes CASSLKGEGYGYTF. This chain links TRBV5-1 with TRBJ1-2; no clear D. This CDR3 comprises 14 residues. Germline loops: CDR1 SGHRS, CDR2 YFSETQ. The V and J ends lost 2 bases and 4 bases respectively, with 12 bases between them.

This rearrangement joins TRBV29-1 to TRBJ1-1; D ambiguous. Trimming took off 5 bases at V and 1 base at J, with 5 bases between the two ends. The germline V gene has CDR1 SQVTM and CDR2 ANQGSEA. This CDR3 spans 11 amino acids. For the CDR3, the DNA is TGCAGCGTTACCCGGAACACTGAAGCTTTCTTT. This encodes CSVTRNTEAFF.

The DNA for the CDR3 is TGCAGCGTTGAAGGCTTTGGTGTCGGGGGGCAAGCAGATACGCAGTATTTT. Its translation is CSVEGFGVGGQADTQYF. This chain connects TRBV29-1 to TRBJ2-3; TRBD2 is a possible D gene (7 bases). The ends were cut back, 1 base at V and 4 bases at J, with 21 bases in the middle. There are 17 residues in the CDR3. The germline V gene encodes CDR1 SQVTM and CDR2 ANQGSEA.

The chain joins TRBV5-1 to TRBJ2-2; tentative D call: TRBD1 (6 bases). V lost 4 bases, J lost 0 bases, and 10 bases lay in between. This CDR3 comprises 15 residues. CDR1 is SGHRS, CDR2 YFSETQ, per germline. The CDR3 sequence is CASSIDRPNTGELFF. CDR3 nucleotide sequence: TGCGCCAGCAGCATAGACAGGCCGAACACCGGGGAGCTGTTTTTT.

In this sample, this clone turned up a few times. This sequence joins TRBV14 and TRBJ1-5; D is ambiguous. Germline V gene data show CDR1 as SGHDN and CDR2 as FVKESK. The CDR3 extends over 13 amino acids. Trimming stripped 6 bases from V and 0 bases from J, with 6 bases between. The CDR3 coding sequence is TGTGCCAGCAGTCCGGATAGCAATCAGCCCCAGCATTTT. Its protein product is CASSPDSNQPQHF.

DNA for the CDR3: TGTGCTAGTGGTTTGGGACAGACGTACCAAGAGACCCAGTACTTC. Amino acid sequence: CASGLGQTYQETQYF. The rearrangement links TRBV12-5 to TRBJ2-5; D may be TRBD1 (5 bases). This CDR3 has 15 amino acids. V was pared by 1 base and J by 0 bases, with 9 bases between. Germline CDR1 and CDR2: LGHNT and FRNRAP.

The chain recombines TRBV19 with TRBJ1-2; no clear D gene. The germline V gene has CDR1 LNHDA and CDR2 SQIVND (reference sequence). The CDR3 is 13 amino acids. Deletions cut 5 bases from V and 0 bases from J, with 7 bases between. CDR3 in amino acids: CASSFTANYGYTF. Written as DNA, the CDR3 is TGTGCCAGTAGTTTCACGGCTAACTATGGCTACACCTTC.

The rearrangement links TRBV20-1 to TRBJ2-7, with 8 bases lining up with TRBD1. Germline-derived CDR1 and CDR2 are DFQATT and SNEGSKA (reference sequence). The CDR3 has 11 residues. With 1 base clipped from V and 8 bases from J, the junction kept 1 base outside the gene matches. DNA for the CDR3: TGCAGTGCTAGAGGGACAGGGAAGCAGTACTTC. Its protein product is CSARGTGKQYF.

The CDR3: CASSRGQGLYGYTF. The CDR3 nucleotides are TGTGCCAGCAGCCGGGGACAGGGTCTCTATGGCTACACCTTC. The chain is built from TRBV7-2 and TRBJ1-2; TRBD1 matches at 9 bases. V lost 5 bases, J lost 4 bases, and 5 bases stayed unmatched. CDR3 length: 14 amino acids. Germline CDR1 and CDR2: SGHTA and FQGNSA.

The CDR3 sequence is CASSQSRPGAQKETQYF. The CDR3 DNA reads TGCGCCAGCAGTCAATCGAGGCCGGGGGCGCAGAAAGAGACCCAGTACTTC. The chain recombines TRBV23-1 with TRBJ2-5; D tentatively reads TRBD1 or TRBD2 (6 bases each). TRBV23-1 is designated an ORF whose function remains uncertain. CDR3 length: 17 amino acids. Trimming pared 0 bases from V and 3 bases from J, leaving 17 bases between.

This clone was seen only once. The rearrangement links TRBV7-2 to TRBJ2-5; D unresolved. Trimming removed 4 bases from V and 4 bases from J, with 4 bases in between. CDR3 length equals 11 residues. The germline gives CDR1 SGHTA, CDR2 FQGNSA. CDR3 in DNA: TGTGCCAGCAGCTCGGGAGAGACCCAGTACTTC. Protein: CASSSGETQYF. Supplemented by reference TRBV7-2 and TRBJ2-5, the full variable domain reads GAGVSQSPSNKVTEKGKDVELRCDPISGHTALYWYRQSLGQGLEFLIYFQGNSAPDKSGLPSDRFSAERTGGSVSTLTIQRTQQEDSAVYLCASSSGETQYFGPGTRLLVL.

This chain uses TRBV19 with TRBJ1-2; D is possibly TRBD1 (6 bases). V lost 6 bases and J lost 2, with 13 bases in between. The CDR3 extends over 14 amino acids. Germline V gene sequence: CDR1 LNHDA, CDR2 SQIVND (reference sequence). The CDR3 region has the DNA TGTGCCAGTAGCACCCATGGGACAAACTATGGCTACACCTTC. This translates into CASSTHGTNYGYTF.

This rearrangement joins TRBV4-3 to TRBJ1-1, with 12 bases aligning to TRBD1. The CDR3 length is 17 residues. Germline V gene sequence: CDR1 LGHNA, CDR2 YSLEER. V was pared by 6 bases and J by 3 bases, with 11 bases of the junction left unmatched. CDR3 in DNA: TGCGCCAGCAGTCCCACCGGGACAGGGGGCGTTGACACTGAAGCTTTCTTT. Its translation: CASSPTGTGGVDTEAFF.

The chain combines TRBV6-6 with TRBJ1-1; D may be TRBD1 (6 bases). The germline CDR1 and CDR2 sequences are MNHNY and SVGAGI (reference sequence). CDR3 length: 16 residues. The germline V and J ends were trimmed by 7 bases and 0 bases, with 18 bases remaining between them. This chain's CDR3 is CASTRGGFRMNTEAFF. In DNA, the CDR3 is TGTGCCAGCACCAGAGGGGGGTTCAGGATGAACACTGAAGCTTTCTTT.

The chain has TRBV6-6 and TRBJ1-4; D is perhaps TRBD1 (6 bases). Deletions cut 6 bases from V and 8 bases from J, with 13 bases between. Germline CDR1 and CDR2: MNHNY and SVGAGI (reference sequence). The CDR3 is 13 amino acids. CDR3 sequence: CASSGTKGEKLFF. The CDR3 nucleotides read TGTGCCAGCAGCGGGACAAAGGGAGAAAAACTGTTTTTT.

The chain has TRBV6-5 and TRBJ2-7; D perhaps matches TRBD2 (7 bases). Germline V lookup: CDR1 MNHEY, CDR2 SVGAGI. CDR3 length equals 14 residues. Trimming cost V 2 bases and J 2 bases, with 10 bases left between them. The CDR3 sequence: CASSYGGGPYEQYF. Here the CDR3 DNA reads TGTGCCAGCAGTTACGGCGGGGGCCCCTACGAGCAGTACTTC.

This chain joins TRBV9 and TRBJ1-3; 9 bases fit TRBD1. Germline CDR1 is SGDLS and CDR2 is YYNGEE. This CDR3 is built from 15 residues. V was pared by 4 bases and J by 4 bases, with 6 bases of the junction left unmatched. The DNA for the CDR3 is TGTGCCAGCAGCACGGGACAGGGAGCCGGAAACACCATATATTTT. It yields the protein CASSTGQGAGNTIYF.